Listed here are 10 T cell receptor beta chains from one sample, sequenced in a study of shared clonotypes between healthy human individuals. TCRdb keeps only in-frame clones here, not all; method: immunoSEQ multiplex PCR. The sample records about 1 million clones, around 74% being singletons. The sequencing sample was made of memory CD4+ T cells sorted from blood. Subset meaning: CD45RA-negative fraction. These TCRs come from a man between 18 and 35 years old in good health.

CDR3 in amino acids: CASSQDRGRGFPGELFF. CDR3 in DNA: TGCGCCAGCAGCCAAGATAGGGGCAGGGGTTTTCCCGGGGAGCTGTTTTTT. The chain employs TRBV4-3 and TRBJ2-2; a weak D match, TRBD1 (6 bases). V was cut by 0 bases and J by 6 bases, with 17 bases left in between. CDR1 and CDR2 from the germline V gene are LGHNA and YSLEER. The CDR3 is 17 residues long.

The gene calls are TRBV6-1 and TRBJ2-1; 9 nucleotides align to TRBD1. The CDR3 has 18 residues. Germline assignment: CDR1 MNHNS and CDR2 SASEGT. Trimming at V came to 1 base and at J to 4 bases, leaving 11 bases not matched to a gene. This CDR3 is CASSEGDRVSSPYNEQFF. The CDR3 nucleotides read TGTGCCAGCAGTGAAGGGGACAGGGTATCTTCCCCTTACAATGAGCAGTTCTTC.

This clone occurred a few times. The chain is built from TRBV4-1 and TRBJ2-7, with TRBD2 matching over 10 bases. Germline lookup yields CDR1 MGHRA and CDR2 YSYEKL. The CDR3 covers 16 residues. The junction had 6 bases not matched to a gene; V was cut back by 4 bases and J by 0 bases. The CDR3: CASSREAGGRSYEQYF. For the CDR3, the DNA is TGCGCCAGCAGCCGAGAAGCGGGGGGGCGCTCCTACGAGCAGTACTTC.

J is TRBJ2-1 and V is TRBV10-3; 8 bases fit TRBD1. Germline CDR1 reads ENHRY; CDR2 reads SYGVKD. The CDR3 consists of 13 residues. Trimming at V came to 8 bases and at J to 6 bases, leaving 6 bases not matched to a gene. The CDR3 loop reads CAIRDRSSNEQFF. The CDR3 nucleotides are TGTGCCATCCGGGACAGGTCAAGCAATGAGCAGTTCTTC.

The chain combines TRBV7-2 with TRBJ2-5; maybe TRBD2 (7 bases). The CDR3 spans 14 residues. V was pared by 2 bases and J by 7 bases, with 14 bases between. From germline, CDR1 is SGHTA and CDR2 FQGNSA. CDR3 sequence reads: CASSLTRGEGTQYF. DNA of the CDR3: TGTGCCAGCAGCTTAACGAGGGGGGAGGGGACCCAGTACTTC. Filled out from reference TRBV7-2 and TRBJ2-5, the complete variable domain reads GAGVSQSPSNKVTEKGKDVELRCDPISGHTALYWYRQSLGQGLEFLIYFQGNSAPDKSGLPSDRFSAERTGGSVSTLTIQRTQQEDSAVYLCASSLTRGEGTQYFGPGTRLLVL.

V and J are TRBV5-1 and TRBJ1-3; 9 nucleotides match TRBD1. V was clipped by 0 bases and J by 2 bases; unmatched bases: 6. The CDR3 runs 17 residues. The germline V gene encodes CDR1 SGHRS and CDR2 YFSETQ. CDR3 in amino acids: CASSLEPGQGTGNTIYF. DNA for the CDR3: TGCGCCAGCAGCTTGGAACCGGGACAGGGCACTGGAAACACCATATATTTT.

Details on this clone: In the same sample, other DNA sequences code for this CDR3. The chain has TRBV5-1 and TRBJ1-2, with a tentative D call TRBD1 (6 bases). Trimming cost V 0 bases and J 1 base, with 7 bases left between them. The CDR3 length is 14 residues. CDR1 and CDR2 (germline): SGHRS, YFSETQ. CDR3 bases: TGCGCCAGCAGCTTGGGGACAGTTAACTATGGCTACACCTTC. Its translation is CASSLGTVNYGYTF.

This chain joins TRBV10-3 and TRBJ2-1, with 14 bases aligning to TRBD2. V shed 10 bases and J 0 bases; nucleotides not matched to a gene: 8. The CDR3 is 17 amino acids. Germline values: CDR1 ENHRY, CDR2 SYGVKD. The CDR3 sequence is CATGTSGRYHSYNEQFF. The CDR3 coding sequence is TGTGCCACGGGGACTAGCGGGAGATACCACTCCTACAATGAGCAGTTCTTC.

The chain is built from TRBV5-8 and TRBJ2-2, with 8 bases that match TRBD2. CDR1 SGHTS and CDR2 YDEGEE come from the germline V gene. Losses at the gene ends were 2 bases for V and 0 bases for J; bases not matched to a gene: 3. CDR3 length: 16 amino acids. CDR3 sequence (DNA): TGTGCCAGCAGCTTCAGACTAGCGCCGAACACCGGGGAGCTGTTTTTT. Residues: CASSFRLAPNTGELFF.

The chain recombines TRBV28 with TRBJ1-6, with D possibly TRBD1 on 5 matching bases. The V gene lost 4 bases and the J gene lost 7 bases, with 17 bases spanning the gap. CDR3 length: 16 residues. The germline V gene encodes CDR1 MDHEN and CDR2 SYDVKM. The CDR3 bases are TGTGCCAGCAGTTGGGGTGACAGCGGAGGGAATTCACCCCTCCACTTT. It encodes CASSWGDSGGNSPLHF.